Presented here are 11 T cell receptor beta chains from one specimen sequenced in a study of blood T cell repertoires in COVID-19. TCRdb's copy holds only in-frame clones and misses some; the assay was immunoSEQ multiplex PCR. The sample lists some 88,000 clones, around 93% seen once, with about 1.8% in the top ten. What was sequenced was peripheral blood. Every receptor here comes from a human donor with active COVID-19. The donor label of this sample is uncertain.

The chain combines TRBV6-4 with TRBJ2-3; D is unresolved. The CDR3 runs 13 residues. The ends were cut back, 0 bases at V and 11 bases at J, with 12 bases in the middle. The germline CDR1 and CDR2 sequences are MRHNA and SNTAGT. CDR3 sequence: CASSDSAGRRQYF. The CDR3 DNA reads TGTGCCAGCAGTGACTCGGCTGGTCGCAGGCAGTATTTT.

The chain recombines TRBV6-1 with TRBJ2-2, with 10 bases matching TRBD2. The CDR3 loop spans 15 amino acids. Looked up from germline, CDR1 is MNHNS and CDR2 is SASEGT. Trimming removed 2 bases from V and 9 bases from J; junction bases left unmatched: 6. For the CDR3, the DNA is TGTGCCAGCAGTGAATTAGGGACTAGCGTCTGGGAGCTGTTTTTT. Its translation: CASSELGTSVWELFF.

The rearrangement links TRBV6-2 or TRBV6-3 to TRBJ2-1; maybe TRBD2 (6 bases). CDR3 length: 16 residues. Per the germline V gene, CDR1 is MNHEY and CDR2 is SVGEGT. V was shortened by 4 bases and J by 9 bases, with 22 bases between the two germline ends. The CDR3 loop is CASSSRDRGGASEQFF. The CDR3 DNA reads as TGTGCCAGCAGTTCTAGGGATCGGGGCGGGGCAAGTGAGCAGTTCTTC.

The CDR3 protein is CASSVEVRSPLHF. Here the CDR3 DNA reads TGTGCCAGCAGCGTAGAAGTGCGATCACCCCTCCACTTT. The chain is built from TRBV9 and TRBJ1-6; D is unclear. Trimming pared 0 bases from V and 10 bases from J, leaving 8 bases between. The length of the CDR3 is 13 residues. Germline lookup yields CDR1 SGDLS and CDR2 YYNGEE.

The rearrangement uses TRBV6-5 and TRBJ1-1, with D perhaps matching TRBD1 (5 bases). The CDR3 contains 13 residues. Germline V lookup: CDR1 MNHEY, CDR2 SVGAGI. V lost 0 bases and J 4 bases, leaving 6 bases between the germline ends. Here the CDR3 DNA reads TGTGCCAGCAGTTACTCGGACACCACTGAAGCTTTCTTT. Its translation is CASSYSDTTEAFF.

J is TRBJ2-7 and V is TRBV5-4; D may be TRBD1 (5 bases). Trimming took 0 bases from V and 3 from J, leaving 13 bases between them. From germline, CDR1 is SGHNT and CDR2 YYREEE (reference sequence). This CDR3 has 15 amino acids. The CDR3 loop reads CASSLAAGSLYEQYF. The CDR3 nucleotides read TGTGCCAGCAGCTTGGCGGCAGGGTCCCTCTACGAGCAGTACTTC. The entire variable domain, with the rest obtained from reference TRBV5-4 and TRBJ2-7, is as follows: ETGVTQSPTHLIKTRGQQVTLRCSSQSGHNTVSWYQQALGQGPQFIFQYYREEENGRGNFPPRFSGLQFPNYSSELNVNALELDDSALYLCASSLAAGSLYEQYFGPGTRLTVT.

This chain uses TRBV29-1 with TRBJ1-2; D is possibly TRBD1 (5 bases). Germline-derived CDR1 and CDR2 are SQVTM and ANQGSEA. The ends were cut back, 5 bases at V and 4 bases at J, with 17 bases in the middle. The CDR3 loop spans 14 amino acids. This chain's CDR3 is CSVLRGSDPYGYTF. CDR3 nucleotide sequence: TGCAGCGTTCTAAGGGGATCAGATCCCTATGGCTACACCTTC.

The J gene is TRBJ2-2, the V gene TRBV5-4, with TRBD2 matching 10 bases. This CDR3 is built from 16 residues. Germline values: CDR1 SGHNT, CDR2 YYREEE (reference sequence). Germline trimming cut 6 bases from V and 4 bases from J; bases unmatched to any gene: 9. The CDR3 DNA sequence: TGTGCCAGCACCCGTCAGCTAGCGGGGGCCACCGGGGAGCTGTTTTTT. This codes for CASTRQLAGATGELFF.

This rearrangement joins TRBV18 to TRBJ2-7; D possibly corresponds to TRBD2 (5 bases). Looked up from germline, CDR1 is KGHSH and CDR2 is LQKENI. CDR3 length: 15 amino acids. Trimming took 6 bases from V and 2 from J, leaving 17 bases between them. CDR3 DNA sequence: TGTGCCAGCTCCCCATCCCCGGACGGGGCCTACGAGCAGTACTTC. Translated, it gives CASSPSPDGAYEQYF.

This clone turned up a few times. The V call is TRBV20-1, the J call TRBJ2-5; 10 nucleotides match TRBD1. CDR1 is DFQATT, CDR2 SNEGSKA, per germline (reference sequence). V shed 3 bases and J 3 bases; nucleotides not matched to a gene: 13. The CDR3 extends over 17 amino acids. The CDR3 spells CSASFVWGQGFEETQYF. CDR3 DNA sequence: TGCAGTGCTAGTTTCGTGTGGGGACAGGGGTTCGAAGAGACCCAGTACTTC.

The genes are TRBV19 and TRBJ2-3; TRBD2 agrees at 10 bases. The J segment lost 1 base and the V segment lost 7 bases, leaving 8 bases of the junction unmatched. Germline V gene lookup returns CDR1 LNHDA and CDR2 SQIVND (reference sequence). The CDR3 extends over 16 amino acids. The CDR3 region is CASTPGLAGGTDTQYF. The CDR3 DNA sequence: TGTGCCAGTACCCCCGGGCTAGCGGGGGGCACAGATACGCAGTATTTT. The full variable domain, rest sourced from reference TRBV19 and TRBJ2-3, is DGGITQSPKYLFRKEGQNVTLSCEQNLNHDAMYWYRQDPGQGLRLIYYSQIVNDFQKGDIAEGYSVSREKKESFPLTVTSAQKNPTAFYLCASTPGLAGGTDTQYFGPGTRLTVL.